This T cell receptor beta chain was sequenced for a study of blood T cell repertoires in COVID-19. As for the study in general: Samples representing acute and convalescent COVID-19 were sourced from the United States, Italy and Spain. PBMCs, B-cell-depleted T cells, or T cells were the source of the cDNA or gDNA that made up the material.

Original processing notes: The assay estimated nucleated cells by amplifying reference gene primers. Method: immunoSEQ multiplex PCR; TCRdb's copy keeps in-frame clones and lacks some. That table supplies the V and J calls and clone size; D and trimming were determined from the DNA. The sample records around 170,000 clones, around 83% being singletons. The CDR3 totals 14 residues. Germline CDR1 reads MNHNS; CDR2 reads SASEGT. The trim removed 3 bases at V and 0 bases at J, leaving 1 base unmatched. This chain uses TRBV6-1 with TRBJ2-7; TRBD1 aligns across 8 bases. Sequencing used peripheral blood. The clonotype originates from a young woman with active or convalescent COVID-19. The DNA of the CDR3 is TGTGCCAGCAGTGATGACAGGGGCTCCTACGAGCAGTACTTC. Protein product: CASSDDRGSYEQYF.